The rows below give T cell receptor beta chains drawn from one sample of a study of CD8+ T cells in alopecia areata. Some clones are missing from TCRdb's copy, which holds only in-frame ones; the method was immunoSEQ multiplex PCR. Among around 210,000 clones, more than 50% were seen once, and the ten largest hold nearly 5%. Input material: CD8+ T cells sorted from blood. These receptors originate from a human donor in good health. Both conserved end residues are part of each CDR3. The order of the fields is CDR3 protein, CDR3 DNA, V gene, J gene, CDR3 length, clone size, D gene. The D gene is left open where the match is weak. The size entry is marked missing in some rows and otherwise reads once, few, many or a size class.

cdr3_aa: CSVEEGGTYEQYF
cdr3_nt: TGCAGCGTTGAGGAGGGGGGGACCTACGAGCAGTACTTC
v_call: TRBV29-1
j_call: TRBJ2-7
cdr3_length: 13
clone_size: NA
d_call: NA

cdr3_aa: CASSEGGVRGYTF
cdr3_nt: TGTGCCAGCAGTGAAGGAGGGGTTCGTGGCTACACCTTC
v_call: TRBV2
j_call: TRBJ1-2
cdr3_length: 13
clone_size: NA
d_call: NA

cdr3_aa: CASSRGQSSSYNEQFF
cdr3_nt: TGCGCCAGCAGCCGGGGACAGTCGAGCTCCTACAATGAGCAGTTCTTC
v_call: TRBV4-1
j_call: TRBJ2-1
cdr3_length: 16
clone_size: NA
d_call: TRBD1

cdr3_aa: CASSIVDQETQYF
cdr3_nt: TGTGCCAGTAGTATTGTCGACCAAGAGACCCAGTACTTC
v_call: TRBV19
j_call: TRBJ2-5
cdr3_length: 13
clone_size: NA
d_call: NA

cdr3_aa: CASSEAGGDGETQYF
cdr3_nt: TGTGCCAGCAGTGAAGCGGGGGGAGACGGGGAGACCCAGTACTTC
v_call: TRBV13
j_call: TRBJ2-5
cdr3_length: 15
clone_size: NA
d_call: TRBD2

cdr3_aa: CASSPLTGDGYTF
cdr3_nt: TGCGCCAGCAGCCCATTGACAGGGGATGGCTACACCTTC
v_call: TRBV5-1
j_call: TRBJ1-2
cdr3_length: 13
clone_size: NA
d_call: TRBD1

cdr3_aa: CSVSTGTTEAFF
cdr3_nt: TGCAGCGTTTCGACAGGGACCACTGAAGCTTTCTTT
v_call: TRBV29-1
j_call: TRBJ1-1
cdr3_length: 12
clone_size: NA
d_call: TRBD1

cdr3_aa: CAPPPGNQPQHF
cdr3_nt: TGTGCCCCGCCCCCGGGGAATCAGCCCCAGCATTTT
v_call: TRBV14
j_call: TRBJ1-5
cdr3_length: 12
clone_size: NA
d_call: NA

cdr3_aa: CASSLRQEGETQYF
cdr3_nt: TGTGCCAGCAGCCTGCGACAGGAGGGAGAGACCCAGTACTTC
v_call: TRBV7-9
j_call: TRBJ2-5
cdr3_length: 14
clone_size: many
d_call: NA

cdr3_aa: CASSSSGTDQETQYF
cdr3_nt: TGCGCCAGCAGCTCCTCGGGGACAGACCAAGAGACCCAGTACTTC
v_call: TRBV5-1
j_call: TRBJ2-5
cdr3_length: 15
clone_size: NA
d_call: TRBD1

cdr3_aa: CASSYSSAGGYNEQFF
cdr3_nt: TGTGCCAGCAGTTACTCGAGCGCCGGGGGGTACAATGAGCAGTTCTTC
v_call: TRBV6-5
j_call: TRBJ2-1
cdr3_length: 16
clone_size: NA
d_call: TRBD2

cdr3_aa: CASSLWGSPVSGYTF
cdr3_nt: TGTGCCAGCAGCTTATGGGGTTCCCCCGTCTCCGGCTACACCTTC
v_call: TRBV5-6
j_call: TRBJ1-2
cdr3_length: 15
clone_size: NA
d_call: NA

cdr3_aa: CASSPGTGVYGIQYF
cdr3_nt: TGTGCCAGCAGCCCTGGGACAGGGGTCTATGGCATTCAGTACTTC
v_call: TRBV7-2
j_call: TRBJ2-4
cdr3_length: 15
clone_size: few
d_call: TRBD1

cdr3_aa: CAWSVLLNGELFF
cdr3_nt: TGTGCCTGGAGTGTTCTGTTGAACGGGGAGCTGTTTTTT
v_call: TRBV30
j_call: TRBJ2-2
cdr3_length: 13
clone_size: NA
d_call: NA

cdr3_aa: CASSLAEKASGGAGYEQYF
cdr3_nt: TGCGCCAGCAGCTTGGCCGAAAAGGCTAGCGGGGGGGCCGGCTACGAGCAGTACTTC
v_call: TRBV5-1
j_call: TRBJ2-7
cdr3_length: 19
clone_size: NA
d_call: TRBD2

cdr3_aa: CASSLSGTFSYEQYF
cdr3_nt: TGTGCCAGCAGCTTGTCCGGGACATTCTCCTACGAGCAGTACTTC
v_call: TRBV7-9
j_call: TRBJ2-7
cdr3_length: 15
clone_size: once
d_call: NA

cdr3_aa: CASSVSRSNYGYTF
cdr3_nt: TGTGCCAGCAGCGTCTCCAGGTCTAACTATGGCTACACCTTC
v_call: TRBV9
j_call: TRBJ1-2
cdr3_length: 14
clone_size: NA
d_call: NA

cdr3_aa: CASGYGSRYTF
cdr3_nt: TGTGCCAGTGGATATGGATCGCGCTACACCTTC
v_call: TRBV19
j_call: TRBJ1-2
cdr3_length: 11
clone_size: few
d_call: NA

cdr3_aa: CASSDNLNTEAFF
cdr3_nt: TGTGCCAGCAGTGACAATCTGAACACTGAAGCTTTCTTT
v_call: TRBV5-4
j_call: TRBJ1-1
cdr3_length: 13
clone_size: NA
d_call: NA

cdr3_aa: CSVEERQGSYGYTF
cdr3_nt: TGCAGCGTTGAAGAACGGCAGGGATCCTATGGCTACACCTTC
v_call: TRBV29-1
j_call: TRBJ1-2
cdr3_length: 14
clone_size: NA
d_call: NA

cdr3_aa: CATSGERGYEQYF
cdr3_nt: TGTGCCACCAGCGGGGAGAGGGGGTACGAGCAGTACTTC
v_call: TRBV15
j_call: TRBJ2-7
cdr3_length: 13
clone_size: NA
d_call: NA

cdr3_aa: CSVGIQGPGYTF
cdr3_nt: TGCAGCGTAGGGATACAGGGTCCAGGCTACACCTTC
v_call: TRBV29-1
j_call: TRBJ1-2
cdr3_length: 12
clone_size: NA
d_call: NA

cdr3_aa: CASSQVEGSTDTQYF
cdr3_nt: TGCGCCAGCAGCCAAGTTGAGGGTAGCACAGATACGCAGTATTTT
v_call: TRBV4-1
j_call: TRBJ2-3
cdr3_length: 15
clone_size: few
d_call: NA

cdr3_aa: CACGIGPGVAEAFF
cdr3_nt: TGTGCCTGCGGGATAGGACCGGGGGTGGCTGAAGCTTTCTTT
v_call: TRBV30
j_call: TRBJ1-1
cdr3_length: 14
clone_size: NA
d_call: NA

cdr3_aa: CASSILRGQGSPNYGYTF
cdr3_nt: TGTGCCAGCAGCATCCTGAGGGGACAGGGGAGCCCTAACTATGGCTACACCTTC
v_call: TRBV7-2
j_call: TRBJ1-2
cdr3_length: 18
clone_size: few
d_call: TRBD1

cdr3_aa: CASSPLRYEQFF
cdr3_nt: TGCGCCAGCAGCCCCCTACGCTATGAGCAGTTCTTC
v_call: TRBV4-1
j_call: TRBJ2-1
cdr3_length: 12
clone_size: NA
d_call: NA

cdr3_aa: CASSQEPGRGNQPQHF
cdr3_nt: TGCGCCAGCAGCCAAGAACCAGGCAGGGGCAATCAGCCCCAGCATTTT
v_call: TRBV4-1
j_call: TRBJ1-5
cdr3_length: 16
clone_size: NA
d_call: NA

cdr3_aa: CASSDRDRPTEQYF
cdr3_nt: TGTGCCAGCAGCGACCGGGACAGGCCAACCGAGCAGTACTTC
v_call: TRBV13
j_call: TRBJ2-7
cdr3_length: 14
clone_size: NA
d_call: TRBD1

cdr3_aa: CASSEGTGGLRETQYF
cdr3_nt: TGTGCCAGCAGTGAAGGGACAGGGGGCCTACGAGAGACCCAGTACTTC
v_call: TRBV2
j_call: TRBJ2-5
cdr3_length: 16
clone_size: NA
d_call: TRBD1

cdr3_aa: CASSLGTDPTNEKLFF
cdr3_nt: TGTGCCAGCAGCTTAGGGACAGACCCAACTAATGAAAAACTGTTTTTT
v_call: TRBV7-9
j_call: TRBJ1-4
cdr3_length: 16
clone_size: few
d_call: NA

cdr3_aa: CSAGAGESSYNEQFF
cdr3_nt: TGCAGCGCCGGGGCCGGGGAGAGCTCCTACAATGAGCAGTTCTTC
v_call: TRBV29-1
j_call: TRBJ2-1
cdr3_length: 15
clone_size: few
d_call: NA

cdr3_aa: CASISLASGGGETQYF
cdr3_nt: TGCGCCAGCATTTCCCTGGCTAGCGGCGGTGGAGAGACCCAGTACTTC
v_call: TRBV5-1
j_call: TRBJ2-5
cdr3_length: 16
clone_size: NA
d_call: TRBD2

cdr3_aa: CASRQGTGSYNEQFF
cdr3_nt: TGTGCCAGCCGCCAGGGTACAGGCTCCTACAATGAGCAGTTCTTC
v_call: TRBV2
j_call: TRBJ2-1
cdr3_length: 15
clone_size: NA
d_call: NA

cdr3_aa: CASSLPETQYF
cdr3_nt: TGTGCCAGCAGCCTCCCAGAGACCCAGTACTTC
v_call: TRBV5-6
j_call: TRBJ2-5
cdr3_length: 11
clone_size: once
d_call: NA

cdr3_aa: CASSVAPNEQFF
cdr3_nt: TGTGCCAGCAGTGTGGCTCCAAATGAGCAGTTCTTC
v_call: TRBV6-4
j_call: TRBJ2-1
cdr3_length: 12
clone_size: NA
d_call: NA

cdr3_aa: CSVEGGDGDQPQHF
cdr3_nt: TGCAGCGTTGAAGGCGGGGACGGAGATCAGCCCCAGCATTTT
v_call: TRBV29-1
j_call: TRBJ1-5
cdr3_length: 14
clone_size: once
d_call: NA

cdr3_aa: CASGSLGRLHF
cdr3_nt: TGTGCTAGTGGTTCGCTAGGGCGTCTCCACTTT
v_call: TRBV12-5
j_call: TRBJ1-6
cdr3_length: 11
clone_size: NA
d_call: NA

cdr3_aa: CASSYIGVGQPQHF
cdr3_nt: TGTGCCAGCAGTTACATCGGGGTAGGTCAGCCCCAGCATTTT
v_call: TRBV6-5
j_call: TRBJ1-5
cdr3_length: 14
clone_size: NA
d_call: NA

cdr3_aa: CASSLENGYTF
cdr3_nt: TGTGCCAGCAGCTTGGAGAATGGCTACACCTTC
v_call: TRBV5-6
j_call: TRBJ1-2
cdr3_length: 11
clone_size: NA
d_call: NA

cdr3_aa: CASHWYGADTQYF
cdr3_nt: TGCGCCAGCCACTGGTACGGGGCAGATACGCAGTATTTT
v_call: TRBV5-1
j_call: TRBJ2-3
cdr3_length: 13
clone_size: NA
d_call: NA

cdr3_aa: CASNPGGTYEQYF
cdr3_nt: TGTGCCAGCAACCCCGGGGGTACCTACGAGCAGTACTTC
v_call: TRBV11-2
j_call: TRBJ2-7
cdr3_length: 13
clone_size: NA
d_call: NA

cdr3_aa: CASSLYSGELFF
cdr3_nt: TGTGCCAGCAGTTTATATTCCGGGGAGCTGTTTTTT
v_call: TRBV27
j_call: TRBJ2-2
cdr3_length: 12
clone_size: NA
d_call: NA

cdr3_aa: CASSLGLAGPTGELFF
cdr3_nt: TGTGCCAGCAGCTTGGGACTAGCGGGGCCCACCGGGGAGCTGTTTTTT
v_call: TRBV5-4
j_call: TRBJ2-2
cdr3_length: 16
clone_size: once
d_call: TRBD2

cdr3_aa: CASSLTDTQYF
cdr3_nt: TGCGCCAGCAGCCTCACAGATACGCAGTATTTT
v_call: TRBV5-1
j_call: TRBJ2-3
cdr3_length: 11
clone_size: NA
d_call: NA

cdr3_aa: CASLGQLTYNEQFF
cdr3_nt: TGTGCCAGCCTTGGGCAGCTCACCTACAATGAGCAGTTCTTC
v_call: TRBV7-9
j_call: TRBJ2-1
cdr3_length: 14
clone_size: many
d_call: NA

cdr3_aa: CASSQGRNNEQFF
cdr3_nt: TGTGCCAGCAGCCAGGGACGTAACAATGAGCAGTTCTTC
v_call: TRBV13
j_call: TRBJ2-1
cdr3_length: 13
clone_size: NA
d_call: NA

cdr3_aa: CASSLDYSLNTEAFF
cdr3_nt: TGCGCCAGCAGCTTGGATTACAGCTTGAACACTGAAGCTTTCTTT
v_call: TRBV5-1
j_call: TRBJ1-1
cdr3_length: 15
clone_size: few
d_call: NA

cdr3_aa: CASSYTGTTGNEQFF
cdr3_nt: TGTGCCAGCAGTTACACCGGGACTACGGGGAATGAGCAGTTCTTC
v_call: TRBV6-5
j_call: TRBJ2-1
cdr3_length: 15
clone_size: NA
d_call: TRBD2

cdr3_aa: CASGKTAPYEQYF
cdr3_nt: TGTGCCAGCGGCAAGACGGCCCCCTACGAGCAGTACTTC
v_call: TRBV27
j_call: TRBJ2-7
cdr3_length: 13
clone_size: NA
d_call: NA

cdr3_aa: CATLLLDPQYF
cdr3_nt: TGTGCCACCCTACTACTCGATCCGCAGTATTTT
v_call: TRBV21-1
j_call: TRBJ2-3
cdr3_length: 11
clone_size: few
d_call: NA

cdr3_aa: CSVRGSYEQYF
cdr3_nt: TGCAGCGTCCGGGGCAGCTACGAGCAGTACTTC
v_call: TRBV29-1
j_call: TRBJ2-7
cdr3_length: 11
clone_size: NA
d_call: NA

cdr3_aa: CSGGPTEAFF
cdr3_nt: TGCAGTGGGGGGCCCACTGAAGCTTTCTTT
v_call: TRBV29-1
j_call: TRBJ1-1
cdr3_length: 10
clone_size: NA
d_call: NA

cdr3_aa: CASSLAPPSALETQYF
cdr3_nt: TGCGCCAGCAGCTTGGCCCCCCCAAGTGCTCTAGAGACCCAGTACTTC
v_call: TRBV5-1
j_call: TRBJ2-5
cdr3_length: 16
clone_size: NA
d_call: NA

cdr3_aa: CASSLKRTENYGYTF
cdr3_nt: TGTGCCAGCAGCCTGAAACGGACAGAGAACTATGGCTACACCTTC
v_call: TRBV7-9
j_call: TRBJ1-2
cdr3_length: 15
clone_size: NA
d_call: NA

cdr3_aa: CASSKSYEQYF
cdr3_nt: TGTGCCAGCAGCAAATCCTACGAGCAGTACTTC
v_call: TRBV21-1
j_call: TRBJ2-7
cdr3_length: 11
clone_size: NA
d_call: NA

cdr3_aa: CSVGGTSLHF
cdr3_nt: TGCAGCGTTGGGGGTACATCCCTCCACTTT
v_call: TRBV29-1
j_call: TRBJ1-6
cdr3_length: 10
clone_size: NA
d_call: NA

cdr3_aa: CASSGHGQYNEQFF
cdr3_nt: TGTGCCAGCAGTGGACACGGACAGTACAATGAGCAGTTCTTC
v_call: TRBV6-6
j_call: TRBJ2-1
cdr3_length: 14
clone_size: NA
d_call: NA